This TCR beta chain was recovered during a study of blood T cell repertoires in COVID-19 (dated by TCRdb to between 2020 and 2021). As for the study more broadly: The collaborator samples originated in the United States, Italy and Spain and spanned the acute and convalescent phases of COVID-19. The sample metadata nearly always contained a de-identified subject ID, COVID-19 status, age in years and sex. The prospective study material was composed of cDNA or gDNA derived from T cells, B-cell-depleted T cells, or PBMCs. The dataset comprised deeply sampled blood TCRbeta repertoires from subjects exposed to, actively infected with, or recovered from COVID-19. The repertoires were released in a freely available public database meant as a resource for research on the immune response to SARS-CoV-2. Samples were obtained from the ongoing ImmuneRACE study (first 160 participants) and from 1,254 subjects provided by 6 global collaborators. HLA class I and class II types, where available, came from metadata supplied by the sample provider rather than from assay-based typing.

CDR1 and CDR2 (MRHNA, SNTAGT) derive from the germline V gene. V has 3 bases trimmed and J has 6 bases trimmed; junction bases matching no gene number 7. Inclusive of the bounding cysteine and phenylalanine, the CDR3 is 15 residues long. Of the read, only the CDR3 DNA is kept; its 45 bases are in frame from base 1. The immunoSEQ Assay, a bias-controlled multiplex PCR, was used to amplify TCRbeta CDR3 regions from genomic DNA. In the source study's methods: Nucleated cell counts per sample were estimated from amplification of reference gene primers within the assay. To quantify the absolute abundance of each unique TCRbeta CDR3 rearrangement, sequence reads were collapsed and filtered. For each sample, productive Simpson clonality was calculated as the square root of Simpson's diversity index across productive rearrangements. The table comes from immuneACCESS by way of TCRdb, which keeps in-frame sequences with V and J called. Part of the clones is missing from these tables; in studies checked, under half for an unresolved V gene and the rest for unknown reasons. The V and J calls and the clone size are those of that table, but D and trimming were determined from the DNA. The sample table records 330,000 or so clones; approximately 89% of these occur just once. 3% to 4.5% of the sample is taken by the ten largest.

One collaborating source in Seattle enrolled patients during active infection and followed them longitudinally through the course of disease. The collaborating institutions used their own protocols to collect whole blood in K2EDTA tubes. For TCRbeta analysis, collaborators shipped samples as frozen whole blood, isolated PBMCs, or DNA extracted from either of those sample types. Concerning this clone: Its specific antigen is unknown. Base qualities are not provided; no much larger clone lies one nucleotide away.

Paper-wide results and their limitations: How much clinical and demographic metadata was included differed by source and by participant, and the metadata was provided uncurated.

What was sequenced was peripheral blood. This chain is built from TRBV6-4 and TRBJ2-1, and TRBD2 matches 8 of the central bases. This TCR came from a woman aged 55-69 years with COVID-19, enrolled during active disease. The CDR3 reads CASSEGVAGINEQFF. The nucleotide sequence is TGTGCCAGCAGTGAAGGGGTAGCGGGGATCAATGAGCAGTTCTTC.